These 32 T cell receptor beta chains originate from one sample sequenced in a study of cytomegalovirus exposure and HLA in healthy donors. The protocol was immunoSEQ multiplex PCR, while the TCRdb copy is restricted to in-frame clones and leaves out a portion. There are about 160,000 clones in the sample; over 85% occur only once, and more than 3.5% lies in the top ten. The sample comprised PBMCs. The receptors here all came from a young man in good health and CMV-seropositive.

This clone showed up just once. The chain carries TRBV10-3 and TRBJ2-3; D ambiguous. V was shortened by 11 bases and J by 0 bases, with 15 bases between the two germline ends. CDR1 is ENHRY and CDR2 is SYGVKD in the germline V gene. The CDR3 length is 14 residues. The CDR3 sequence is CAASTRTSTDTQYF. The CDR3 coding sequence is TGTGCCGCAAGTACTCGAACTAGCACAGATACGCAGTATTTT.

The rearrangement links TRBV6-6 to TRBJ1-5; D is unresolved. V lost 0 bases to trimming and J lost 3 bases, with 12 bases between them. Germline V CDR1 and CDR2: MNHNY, SVGAGI (reference sequence). CDR3 length: 16 residues. The CDR3 sequence: CASSYSVQKTNQPQHF. As DNA, the CDR3 is TGTGCCAGCAGTTACTCAGTACAGAAGACCAATCAGCCCCAGCATTTT.

The chain carries TRBV18 and TRBJ2-5; weak D call: TRBD1 (6 bases). The CDR3 is 13 amino acids. The V gene lost 0 bases and the J gene lost 7 bases, with 9 bases spanning the gap. CDR1 is KGHSH and CDR2 is LQKENI in the germline V gene. CDR3 loop: CASSPPGQMTQYF. Written as DNA, the CDR3 is TGTGCCAGCTCACCACCCGGACAGATGACCCAGTACTTC.

This clone was counted a single time. The chain carries TRBV4-2 and TRBJ2-5; the match to TRBD2 covers 13 bases. The V segment lost 0 bases and the J segment 3 bases; nucleotides outside the gene matches: 1. In germline, CDR1 is LGHNA, CDR2 YNFKEQ. CDR3 length equals 16 residues. In nucleotides, the CDR3 is TGTGCCAGCAGCCAAGATGGGACTAGCGGGGAAGAGACCCAGTACTTC. This codes for CASSQDGTSGEETQYF.

V and J are TRBV6-1 and TRBJ2-1, with 10 bases matching TRBD1. From germline, CDR1 is MNHNS and CDR2 SASEGT. This CDR3 is built from 16 residues. Trimming at V came to 2 bases and at J to 0 bases, leaving 1 base not matched to a gene. This CDR3 is CASSERTGGSYNEQFF. CDR3 DNA: TGTGCCAGCAGTGAAAGGACAGGGGGCTCCTACAATGAGCAGTTCTTC.

This clone was observed a single time. V gene TRBV7-9 combines with J gene TRBJ1-1; 9 bases map to TRBD1. The V gene end was trimmed by 6 bases and the J gene end by 1 base; junction bases not matched to a gene: 9. CDR3 length: 16 amino acids. Germline V lookup: CDR1 SEHNR, CDR2 FQNEAQ (reference sequence). In DNA form, the CDR3 reads TGTGCCAGCAGGGTTGAACAGGGGGCGAAGAACACTGAAGCTTTCTTT. This encodes CASRVEQGAKNTEAFF.

This clone showed up just once. This chain joins TRBV27 and TRBJ2-7, with TRBD1 as a possible D gene (5 bases). The CDR3 runs to 14 residues. Germline-derived CDR1 and CDR2 are MNHEY and SMNVEV (reference sequence). Deletions cut 3 bases from V and 4 bases from J, with 13 bases between. The CDR3 DNA follows: TGTGCCAGCAGTTTTGCGACAGCGTCTTACGAGCAGTACTTC. Amino acids: CASSFATASYEQYF.

This chain connects TRBV30 to TRBJ1-5, with a possible D match to TRBD1 (6 bases). The CDR3 length is 14 residues. Germline CDR1 GTSNPN, CDR2 SVGIG (reference sequence). Trimming left V 2 bases short and J 7 bases short, with 15 bases between. CDR3 DNA sequence: TGTGCCTGGAGTTTAGGGGGGGCCGGCCAGCCCCAGCATTTT. Translated: CAWSLGGAGQPQHF.

This sequence joins TRBV7-6 and TRBJ2-1; no firm D call. This CDR3 region has 13 residues. Germline V CDR1 and CDR2: SGHVS, FNYEAQ. V gave up 5 bases and J gave up 7 bases, with 12 bases separating them. CDR3 sequence: CASSRSQRNEQFF. The CDR3 region has the DNA TGTGCCAGCAGCAGATCCCAGAGGAATGAGCAGTTCTTC.

The J gene is TRBJ2-7, the V gene TRBV18; 9 nucleotides match TRBD1. Germline V CDR1 and CDR2: KGHSH, LQKENI. V lost 3 bases and J lost 7; bases outside the gene matches: 10. CDR3 length: 15 residues. The CDR3: CASSPPGQGRGEQYF. The CDR3 DNA reads as TGTGCCAGCTCACCCCCGGGACAGGGAAGAGGAGAGCAGTACTTC.

The rearrangement uses TRBV5-1 and TRBJ2-1, with 10 positions matching TRBD2. The CDR3 is made up of 17 amino acids. The ends lost 0 bases at V and 7 bases at J; junction bases unmatched: 10. The V gene's germline CDR1 is SGHRS and CDR2 YFSETQ. Written as DNA, the CDR3 is TGCGCCAGCAGCTTGGGACTAGCGGGCCCCTCTTGGAATGAGCAGTTCTTC. The encoded protein is CASSLGLAGPSWNEQFF.

The V call is TRBV2, the J call TRBJ2-3; 14 bases align to TRBD2. J was trimmed by 1 base and V by 5 bases; bases with no gene match: 5. Per germline, CDR1 SNHLY and CDR2 FYNNEI. The CDR3 runs 17 residues. CDR3 coding DNA: TGTGCCAGCAGTACCCAGGGACTAGCGGGAGGCACAGATACGCAGTATTTT. It codes for CASSTQGLAGGTDTQYF. The variable domain in full, completed from reference TRBV2 and TRBJ2-3, reads EPEVTQTPSHQVTQMGQEVILRCVPISNHLYFYWYRQILGQKVEFLVSFYNNEISEKSEIFDDQFSVERPDGSNFTLKIRSTKLEDSAMYFCASSTQGLAGGTDTQYFGPGTRLTVL.

This clone occurred once. J is TRBJ2-3 and V is TRBV7-8; possible D gene TRBD2, 6 bases. V was cut by 0 bases and J by 1 base, with 26 bases left in between. The CDR3 runs to 21 residues. Germline V gene lookup returns CDR1 SGHVS and CDR2 FQNEAQ. This CDR3 reads CASSLASILGGRISGTDTQYF. The CDR3, as DNA: TGTGCCAGCAGCTTAGCGAGTATTCTTGGTGGGAGGATATCCGGCACAGATACGCAGTATTTT. Combining the CDR3 with reference TRBV7-8 and TRBJ2-3 gives the whole variable domain GAGVSQSPRYKVAKRGQDVALRCDPISGHVSLFWYQQALGQGPEFLTYFQNEAQLDKSGLPSDRFFAERPEGSVSTLKIQRTQQEDSAVYLCASSLASILGGRISGTDTQYFGPGTRLTVL.

The rearrangement joins TRBV7-2 to TRBJ2-7; perhaps TRBD1 as D (5 bases). Germline V gives CDR1 SGHTA, CDR2 FQGNSA. V lost 3 bases and J 3 bases, leaving 21 bases between the germline ends. The CDR3 loop spans 17 amino acids. This CDR3 is CASSFTIAHLGDYEQYF. The CDR3 bases are TGTGCCAGCAGCTTTACGATCGCTCACCTAGGGGACTACGAGCAGTACTTC.

The V and J genes are TRBV28 and TRBJ2-1, with 8 nucleotides matching TRBD1. Trimming at V came to 6 bases and at J to 5 bases, leaving 15 bases not matched to a gene. This CDR3 is built from 17 residues. The germline V gene encodes CDR1 MDHEN and CDR2 SYDVKM. This chain's CDR3 is CASRKLLPDRVDNEQFF. The CDR3 bases are TGTGCCAGCAGAAAATTACTTCCGGACAGGGTTGACAATGAGCAGTTCTTC.

This clone has at least ten counts. The V call is TRBV29-1, the J call TRBJ2-1, with 8 bases aligning to TRBD2. CDR3 length: 14 residues. V lost 5 bases to trimming and J lost 8 bases; unmatched junction nucleotides: 11. Per the germline V gene, CDR1 is SQVTM and CDR2 is ANQGSEA. CDR3 DNA: TGCAGCGTTTCCATAGCGGGAAGGAGCGATGAGCAGTTCTTC. Residues: CSVSIAGRSDEQFF.

This chain joins TRBV30 and TRBJ1-2, with 9 bases identical to TRBD1. The CDR3 loop spans 13 amino acids. Looked up from germline, CDR1 is GTSNPN and CDR2 is SVGIG (reference sequence). J lost 6 bases, V lost 2 bases, and 4 bases had no gene match. The CDR3 protein is CAWSYRDRDGYTF. The CDR3 nucleotides read TGTGCCTGGAGTTACCGGGACAGGGATGGCTACACCTTC.

The chain combines TRBV7-3 with TRBJ2-2, with 11 bases lining up with TRBD2. The J segment lost 2 bases and the V segment lost 1 base, leaving 3 bases of the junction unmatched. Germline V CDR1 and CDR2: SGHTA, FQGTGA. The CDR3 contains 17 residues. The CDR3 sequence: CASSLMGLADNTGELFF. The CDR3 DNA sequence: TGTGCCAGCAGCTTAATGGGACTAGCGGATAACACCGGGGAGCTGTTTTTT.

This clone was observed once. The rearrangement links TRBV2 to TRBJ1-2, with 7 nucleotides matching TRBD1. Trimming at V came to 3 bases and at J to 4 bases, leaving 8 bases not matched to a gene. The germline gives CDR1 SNHLY, CDR2 FYNNEI. CDR3 length: 15 residues. CDR3 region: CASSDMGDSFYGYTF. The CDR3 DNA is TGTGCCAGCAGTGATATGGGGGACAGTTTCTATGGCTACACCTTC.

This chain links TRBV7-3 with TRBJ2-1; the D gene is possibly TRBD2 (6 bases). This CDR3 spans 14 amino acids. Germline loops: CDR1 SGHTA, CDR2 FQGTGA. V gave up 3 bases and J gave up 6 bases, with 12 bases separating them. The CDR3 loop is CASSLMGGGNEQFF. CDR3 in DNA: TGTGCCAGCAGCTTGATGGGAGGTGGCAATGAGCAGTTCTTC. Based on the CDR3 plus reference TRBV7-3 and TRBJ2-1, the full variable domain is GAGVSQTPSNKVTEKGKYVELRCDPISGHTALYWYRQSLGQGPEFLIYFQGTGAADDSGLPNDRFFAVRPEGSVSTLKIQRTERGDSAVYLCASSLMGGGNEQFFGPGTRLTVL.

This clone was observed a few times. The rearrangement uses TRBV18 and TRBJ2-7, with 7 bases that match TRBD1. This CDR3 comprises 15 residues. Germline assignment: CDR1 KGHSH and CDR2 LQKENI. The V gene end was trimmed by 0 bases and the J gene end by 6 bases; junction bases not matched to a gene: 8. The CDR3 DNA follows: TGTGCCAGCTCACCACCGACGGGACAGTCGTCCGAGCAGTACTTC. Encoded protein: CASSPPTGQSSEQYF.

The rearrangement joins TRBV2 to TRBJ2-3, with 9 positions matching TRBD2. In germline, CDR1 is SNHLY, CDR2 FYNNEI. Trimming removed 6 bases from V and 8 bases from J; junction bases left unmatched: 9. The CDR3 length is 14 residues. The CDR3: CASRAAGGPGTQYF. CDR3 DNA: TGTGCCAGCAGGGCAGCGGGAGGTCCGGGTACGCAGTATTTT.

V gene TRBV7-9 combines with J gene TRBJ2-1; 14 bases align to TRBD2. The CDR3 covers 18 residues. Germline V gives CDR1 SEHNR, CDR2 FQNEAQ (reference sequence). V lost 1 base and J lost 4; bases outside the gene matches: 6. CDR3 region: CASSLEPGTSGSYNEQFF. CDR3 nucleotides: TGTGCCAGCAGCTTAGAACCCGGGACTAGCGGGAGTTACAATGAGCAGTTCTTC. Full variable domain (rest looked up from reference TRBV7-9 and TRBJ2-1): DTGVSQNPRHKITKRGQNVTFRCDPISEHNRLYWYRQTLGQGPEFLTYFQNEAQLEKSRLLSDRFSAERPKGSFSTLEIQRTEQGDSAMYLCASSLEPGTSGSYNEQFFGPGTRLTVL.

The chain employs TRBV9 and TRBJ2-7; TRBD1 is a possible D gene (5 bases). Germline lookup yields CDR1 SGDLS and CDR2 YYNGEE. The CDR3 covers 13 residues. V lost 0 bases and J 5 bases, leaving 9 bases between the germline ends. As DNA, the CDR3 is TGTGCCAGCAGCGTAGGGACACTCCACGAGCAGTACTTC. It is translated as CASSVGTLHEQYF.

This clone has more than one count but fewer than ten. The CDR3 nucleotides read TGTGCCAGCAGCCCGCGAGGTGGGGGAAACACCATATATTTT. The encoded protein is CASSPRGGGNTIYF. This chain uses TRBV7-9 with TRBJ1-3; D is ambiguous. The CDR3 covers 14 residues. Germline V lookup: CDR1 SEHNR, CDR2 FQNEAQ (reference sequence). The germline V and J ends were trimmed by 5 bases and 4 bases, with 12 bases remaining between them.

The V call is TRBV28, the J call TRBJ2-7, with 11 bases aligning to TRBD2. The J segment lost 3 bases and the V segment lost 4 bases, leaving 8 bases of the junction unmatched. The CDR3 has 16 amino acids. CDR1 is MDHEN, CDR2 SYDVKM, per germline. In nucleotides, the CDR3 is TGTGCCAGCAGTTCTACCACTAGCGGGAGCCTCTACGAGCAGTACTTC. Its translation: CASSSTTSGSLYEQYF.

The chain joins TRBV2 to TRBJ2-7, with 9 bases lining up with TRBD2. Germline loops: CDR1 SNHLY, CDR2 FYNNEI. Trimming cost V 8 bases and J 4 bases; bases outside gene matches: 12. The CDR3 consists of 15 residues. The DNA of the CDR3 is TGTGCCAGCCAGTGGCACGAGACTAGCGGTTACGAGCAGTACTTC. Translated: CASQWHETSGYEQYF. Full variable domain (rest looked up from reference TRBV2 and TRBJ2-7): EPEVTQTPSHQVTQMGQEVILRCVPISNHLYFYWYRQILGQKVEFLVSFYNNEISEKSEIFDDQFSVERPDGSNFTLKIRSTKLEDSAMYFCASQWHETSGYEQYFGPGTRLTVT.

This sequence joins TRBV28 and TRBJ2-3; 7 nucleotides agree with TRBD1. J lost 0 bases, V lost 7 bases, and 7 bases had no gene match. This CDR3 is built from 15 residues. CDR1 MDHEN and CDR2 SYDVKM come from the germline V gene. The CDR3 spells CASNRGQPSTDTQYF. The CDR3 region has the DNA TGTGCCAGCAATAGGGGACAGCCTAGCACAGATACGCAGTATTTT.

V gene TRBV7-9 combines with J gene TRBJ2-1; possibly TRBD2 for D (5 bases). CDR3 length equals 16 residues. Germline loops: CDR1 SEHNR, CDR2 FQNEAQ (reference sequence). V lost 6 bases and J lost 6, with 21 bases in between. The CDR3 reads CASRLSGAPPVNEQFF. The CDR3 nucleotides read TGTGCCAGCAGATTGAGCGGAGCCCCTCCGGTCAATGAGCAGTTCTTC.

CDR3: CASSPWGGQETQYF. DNA for the CDR3: TGCGCCAGCAGCCCTTGGGGGGGGCAAGAGACCCAGTACTTC. The chain employs TRBV5-1 and TRBJ2-5; 7 bases align to TRBD2. CDR1 SGHRS and CDR2 YFSETQ come from the germline V gene. The trim removed 4 bases at V and 2 bases at J, leaving 5 bases unmatched. The length of the CDR3 is 14 residues.

V gene TRBV18 combines with J gene TRBJ2-7, with D perhaps TRBD1 (7 bases). CDR3 size: 12 residues. Germline V CDR1 and CDR2: KGHSH, LQKENI. The V end was cut by 3 bases, the J end by 6 bases, with 9 bases between. DNA of the CDR3: TGTGCCAGCTCACCTCAGGGGGGCGAGCAGTACTTC. It yields the protein CASSPQGGEQYF. Supplemented by reference TRBV18 and TRBJ2-7, the full variable domain reads NAGVMQNPRHLVRRRGQEARLRCSPMKGHSHVYWYRQLPEEGLKFMVYLQKENIIDESGMPKERFSAEFPKEGPSILRIQQVVRGDSAAYFCASSPQGGEQYFGPGTRLTVT.

This chain connects TRBV5-4 to TRBJ1-2; 8 bases line up with TRBD1. CDR3 length: 16 amino acids. Germline V gives CDR1 SGHNT, CDR2 YYREEE (reference sequence). The V segment lost 5 bases and the J segment 6 bases; nucleotides outside the gene matches: 15. The CDR3 nucleotides are TGTGCCAGCAGTCAACCCAGGGGGCAAGGTGAACATGGCTACACCTTC. Encoded protein: CASSQPRGQGEHGYTF.